The next 30 T cell receptor beta chains were all read from a single sample in a study of T cells after yellow fever vaccination. From the 5' RACE reads, TCRdb called clonotypes with MiXCR, one entry per CDR3 protein. The sample lists 200,000 to 300,000 distinct CDR3 sequences, approximately 6.8% occurring once. The sequencing used CD4+ T cells sorted from PBMCs, collected on the day of the yellow fever booster vaccination. The origin of the receptors is a man aged 30 to 45 who received the YFV17D yellow fever vaccine.

This chain connects TRBV5-6 to TRBJ2-2; 7 bases fit TRBD2. Germline CDR1 reads SGHDT; CDR2 reads YYEEEE. J lost 0 bases, V lost 3 bases, and 11 bases had no gene match. This CDR3 spans 18 amino acids. The CDR3 bases are TGTGCCAGCAGCTCCTTGGGAGCGGGGCGGGCGAACACCGGGGAGCTGTTTTTT. Translated, it gives CASSSLGAGRANTGELFF.

The CDR3 sequence: CSARSGLRNYGYTF. In DNA, the CDR3 is TGCAGTGCTAGATCGGGCCTTCGAAACTATGGCTACACCTTC. The V and J genes are TRBV20-1 and TRBJ1-2, with D uncertain. V was clipped by 2 bases and J by 2 bases, with 12 bases between them. CDR1 is DFQATT, CDR2 SNEGSKA, per germline (reference sequence). There are 14 residues in the CDR3.

This clonotype was recorded at least ten times. The rearrangement joins TRBV2 to TRBJ2-7; perhaps D is TRBD1 or TRBD2 (5 bases each). In germline, CDR1 is SNHLY, CDR2 FYNNEI. The CDR3 extends over 14 amino acids. The ends were cut back, 4 bases at V and 6 bases at J, with 16 bases in the middle. The CDR3 DNA reads TGTGCCAGCAGTGCAGGGCCCCGCGGGTCCGAGCAGTACTTC. Protein sequence: CASSAGPRGSEQYF.

This rearrangement joins TRBV3-1 to TRBJ1-5; D gene ambiguous. With 1 base removed from V and 9 bases from J, the gap between germline ends came to 10 bases. There are 13 residues in the CDR3. Germline-derived CDR1 and CDR2 are LGHDT and YNNKEL (reference sequence). The CDR3 DNA reads as TGTGCCAGCAGCCAAGGTGAATTGGCGCCCCAGCATTTT. Amino acids: CASSQGELAPQHF.

The V call is TRBV11-2, the J call TRBJ2-4, with D possibly being TRBD1 (5 bases). The length of the CDR3 is 16 residues. Germline-derived CDR1 and CDR2 are SGHAT and FQNNGV. V was shortened by 3 bases and J by 0 bases, with 12 bases between the two germline ends. The CDR3 bases are TGTGCCAGCAGCTTGACAGATCTTCTAGCCAAAAACATTCAGTACTTC. Protein product: CASSLTDLLAKNIQYF.

This sequence joins TRBV20-1 and TRBJ2-3; TRBD2 agrees at 13 bases. The germline V gene encodes CDR1 DFQATT and CDR2 SNEGSKA (reference sequence). The V and J ends lost 5 bases and 6 bases, in that order; junction bases with no gene match: 5. The CDR3 runs to 14 residues. The CDR3 is CSAGLAGVTDTQYF. In DNA form, the CDR3 reads TGCAGTGCTGGACTAGCGGGAGTTACCGATACGCAGTATTTT.

The chain joins TRBV7-2 to TRBJ1-2; a weak D match, TRBD1 (5 bases). CDR3 length equals 14 residues. Trimming took 5 bases from V and 5 from J, leaving 15 bases between them. CDR1 is SGHTA and CDR2 is FQGNSA in the germline V gene. The chain's CDR3 is CASSPDWGKYGYTF. The DNA for the CDR3 is TGTGCCAGCAGCCCAGACTGGGGGAAATATGGCTACACCTTC.

This clonotype was counted only a few times. The chain has TRBV24-1 and TRBJ2-2; a weak D match, TRBD1 (6 bases). Germline lookup yields CDR1 KGHDR and CDR2 SFDVKD. V was trimmed by 5 bases and J by 0 bases, leaving 15 bases between them. The CDR3 loop spans 17 amino acids. The CDR3 region has the DNA TGTGCCACCAGTGGTGATCCCGGGACAACGAACACCGGGGAGCTGTTTTTT. Amino acid sequence: CATSGDPGTTNTGELFF.

The V gene is TRBV12-5, the J gene TRBJ2-1; 12 bases match TRBD2. The CDR3 loop spans 17 amino acids. From germline, CDR1 is LGHNT and CDR2 FRNRAP. The CDR3 DNA reads as TGTGCCTCCTCCCAAGCCCCGGGACTAGCGGGCAACAATGAGCAGTTCTTC. Translating gives CASSQAPGLAGNNEQFF.

This clonotype was counted only a few times. The CDR3 DNA follows: TGTGCCAGCAGCACGAGGCCGAACACTGAAGCTTTCTTT. It yields the protein CASSTRPNTEAFF. This chain links TRBV2 with TRBJ1-1; D gene unclear. The V end lost 6 bases, the J end lost 1 base, and 9 bases lay between the germline ends. The CDR3 contains 13 residues. The germline gives CDR1 SNHLY, CDR2 FYNNEI.

The chain couples TRBV7-2 to TRBJ1-3; 8 nucleotides match TRBD1. The germline V gene has CDR1 SGHTA and CDR2 FQGNSA. V lost 2 bases, J lost 4 bases, and 4 bases stayed unmatched. The CDR3 runs 15 residues. The CDR3 region is CASSLSGGLGNTIYF. The CDR3 bases are TGTGCCAGCAGCTTATCAGGGGGCTTAGGAAACACCATATATTTT.

This clonotype appeared a single time. The rearrangement joins TRBV4-2 to TRBJ1-5, with D hard to call. Germline loops: CDR1 LGHNA, CDR2 YNFKEQ. This CDR3 is 13 amino acids long. V was clipped by 1 base and J by 5 bases, with 6 bases between them. CDR3 in amino acids: CASSQALHQPQHF. CDR3 nucleotides: TGTGCCAGCAGCCAAGCACTCCATCAGCCCCAGCATTTT.

There are many counts of this clonotype. The rearrangement uses TRBV7-9 and TRBJ2-3; D ambiguous. This CDR3 is built from 14 residues. Trimming took 5 bases from V and 2 from J, leaving 11 bases between them. Germline CDR1 and CDR2: SEHNR and FQNEAQ (reference sequence). Here the CDR3 DNA reads TGTGCCAGCAGCAAACGGATCTCCACAGATACGCAGTATTTT. Amino acids: CASSKRISTDTQYF.

This clonotype occurred a few times. V gene TRBV5-1 combines with J gene TRBJ1-4; D not resolved. The germline CDR1 and CDR2 sequences are SGHRS and YFSETQ. The CDR3 runs to 15 residues. Trimming stripped 0 bases from V and 5 bases from J, with 11 bases between. CDR3 amino acids: CASSLGSGKNEKLFF. CDR3 in DNA: TGCGCCAGCAGCTTGGGGTCAGGCAAGAATGAAAAACTGTTTTTT. The full variable domain, its missing parts supplied by reference TRBV5-1 and TRBJ1-4, is KAGVTQTPRYLIKTRGQQVTLSCSPISGHRSVSWYQQTPGQGLQFLFEYFSETQRNKGNFPGRFSGRQFSNSRSEMNVSTLELGDSALYLCASSLGSGKNEKLFFGSGTQLSVL.

J is TRBJ2-5 and V is TRBV7-2; the D is unclear. The CDR3 has 15 residues. Trimming removed 0 bases at V and 2 bases at J, with 10 bases between. The germline V gene encodes CDR1 SGHTA and CDR2 FQGNSA. The CDR3 loop reads CASSLARGPQETQYF. The CDR3 DNA follows: TGTGCCAGCAGCTTAGCGCGTGGGCCACAAGAGACCCAGTACTTC.

This clonotype occurred many times. This chain uses TRBV28 with TRBJ1-1; D uncertain. Trimming removed 2 bases at V and 4 bases at J, with 8 bases between. Germline CDR1 MDHEN, CDR2 SYDVKM. The CDR3 runs 13 residues. The CDR3 spells CASSLRDFTEAFF. The CDR3 DNA follows: TGTGCCAGCAGTTTACGGGATTTCACTGAAGCTTTCTTT.

In its sample, this clonotype was seen a few times. The gene calls are TRBV6-5 and TRBJ2-7, with a possible D match to TRBD2 (6 bases). CDR1 is MNHEY and CDR2 is SVGAGI in the germline V gene. The CDR3 sequence is 14 residues long. Trimming removed 4 bases at V and 5 bases at J, with 15 bases between. The DNA of the CDR3 is TGTGCCAGCAGTTCGGGACTTACCACTCACGAGCAGTACTTC. It codes for CASSSGLTTHEQYF.

This clonotype was observed at least ten times. The V gene is TRBV9, the J gene TRBJ2-3; D may be TRBD1 (6 bases). With 0 bases removed from V and 2 bases from J, the gap between germline ends came to 7 bases. This CDR3 contains 14 residues. The germline V gene encodes CDR1 SGDLS and CDR2 YYNGEE. As DNA, the CDR3 is TGTGCCAGCAGCGTAGACAGGGCCACAGATACGCAGTATTTT. Its translation is CASSVDRATDTQYF.

This clonotype was seen a handful of times. The J gene is TRBJ2-7, the V gene TRBV27; D gene unclear. This CDR3 is built from 11 residues. Between the trimmed V and J ends, which lost 8 bases and 6 bases, there was a span of 11 bases. The V gene's germline CDR1 is MNHEY and CDR2 SMNVEV (reference sequence). DNA for the CDR3: TGTGCCAGCCCCGTGTGTCGCGAGCAGTACTTC. It encodes CASPVCREQYF.

This clonotype was picked up many times. V gene TRBV5-1 combines with J gene TRBJ2-7, with 14 positions matching TRBD2. The CDR3 length is 18 residues. Germline V gene data show CDR1 as SGHRS and CDR2 as YFSETQ. Trimming cost V 0 bases and J 2 bases; bases outside gene matches: 7. The CDR3 loop is CASSLGLAGGTPAYEQYF. Written as DNA, the CDR3 is TGCGCCAGCAGCTTGGGACTAGCGGGAGGGACCCCTGCCTACGAGCAGTACTTC.

This clonotype appeared a few times. This chain links TRBV5-1 with TRBJ1-2; D is possibly TRBD1 (6 bases). V lost 0 bases and J lost 4, with 16 bases in between. The CDR3 consists of 16 residues. Germline V lookup: CDR1 SGHRS, CDR2 YFSETQ. The CDR3 loop reads CASSLVMSGASYGYTF. DNA for the CDR3: TGCGCCAGCAGCTTGGTGATGTCAGGGGCGAGCTATGGCTACACCTTC.

This clonotype was picked up a small number of times. The V and J genes are TRBV20-1 and TRBJ2-5, with D possibly being TRBD2 (5 bases). V was shortened by 2 bases and J by 1 base, with 8 bases between the two germline ends. Germline loops: CDR1 DFQATT, CDR2 SNEGSKA (reference sequence). The CDR3 sequence is 13 residues long. The CDR3 region has the DNA TGCAGTGCTAGAACGGGGATCCAAGAGACCCAGTACTTC. Amino acids: CSARTGIQETQYF.

The rearrangement uses TRBV7-9 and TRBJ2-3; the D gene is possibly TRBD1 (6 bases). The germline gives CDR1 SEHNR, CDR2 FQNEAQ (reference sequence). V was trimmed by 1 base and J by 0 bases, leaving 14 bases between them. The CDR3 runs 17 residues. CDR3 in DNA: TGTGCCAGCAGCTTAGGGGTTAAACAGGGAAGCACAGATACGCAGTATTTT. The encoded protein is CASSLGVKQGSTDTQYF.

This clonotype was seen many times. The J gene is TRBJ2-1, the V gene TRBV5-1; 11 positions agree with TRBD2. V dropped 0 bases and J dropped 5; count of bases not matched to a gene: 4. Looked up from germline, CDR1 is SGHRS and CDR2 is YFSETQ. The CDR3 is 16 amino acids. The CDR3 sequence: CASSLAPGLADNEQFF. CDR3 bases: TGCGCCAGCAGCTTGGCGCCGGGACTAGCGGACAATGAGCAGTTCTTC.

The sample holds a few counts of this clonotype. The genes are TRBV20-1 and TRBJ2-7, with 7 positions matching TRBD2. The CDR3 extends over 12 amino acids. Germline-derived CDR1 and CDR2 are DFQATT and SNEGSKA (reference sequence). With V trimmed by 4 bases and J by 3 bases, 3 bases remained unmatched. Written as DNA, the CDR3 is TGCAGTGCTATGGGGGAGGGCTACGAGCAGTACTTC. It encodes CSAMGEGYEQYF.

This clonotype came up a few times. This chain links TRBV6-1 with TRBJ1-2; D may be TRBD1 (6 bases). Trimming left V 6 bases short and J 4 bases short, with 12 bases between. CDR3 length: 13 amino acids. Per the germline V gene, CDR1 is MNHNS and CDR2 is SASEGT. CDR3 nucleotide sequence: TGTGCCAGCAGACAACGGACAGTCTATGGCTACACCTTC. This translates into CASRQRTVYGYTF.

The rearrangement links TRBV21-1 to TRBJ2-1; the DNA was not used to check the table's D call, TRBD2. TRBV21-1 is a known pseudogene. CDR3 length: 15 residues. Written as DNA, the CDR3 is TGTGCCAGCAGCAAACTAGCGGGAGGAATCAATGAGCAGTTCTTC. As protein: CASSKLAGGINEQFF.

This clonotype turned up a few times. The chain couples TRBV28 to TRBJ2-1; a possible D gene is TRBD2 (6 bases). The CDR3 runs to 16 residues. V was cut by 5 bases and J by 8 bases, with 22 bases left in between. Germline loops: CDR1 MDHEN, CDR2 SYDVKM. The CDR3 region has the DNA TGTGCCAGCAGTCAGCCGGGCGGGGTCCGGGGCGATGAGCAGTTCTTC. This gives the protein CASSQPGGVRGDEQFF.

This clonotype showed up many times. V gene TRBV7-6 combines with J gene TRBJ2-7, with 7 bases identical to TRBD1. The V and J ends lost 1 base and 4 bases, in that order; junction bases with no gene match: 10. Germline CDR1 is SGHVS and CDR2 is FNYEAQ. The CDR3 extends over 16 amino acids. This CDR3 is CASSLEAAGGIYEQYF. The CDR3, as DNA: TGTGCCAGCAGCTTAGAGGCGGCAGGGGGTATTTACGAGCAGTACTTC.

This clonotype was picked up a small number of times. The gene calls are TRBV18 and TRBJ2-3, with D unresolved. Germline V gene data show CDR1 as KGHSH and CDR2 as LQKENI. Trimming cost V 0 bases and J 2 bases, with 18 bases left between them. This CDR3 comprises 18 residues. Here the CDR3 DNA reads TGTGCCAGCTCACCACCCACGGCTAACCTAAGAGACACAGATACGCAGTATTTT. Protein: CASSPPTANLRDTDTQYF.